A single sample is the source of the 17 T cell receptor beta chains below, sequenced in a study of Graves' ophthalmopathy and Graves' hyperthyroidism. As the template, RNA transcripts were used to amplify TCR beta CDR3 regions. The authors performed first-round RT-PCR with HTBI primers and then a second-round multiplex PCR. TCRdb recomputed calls from the multiplex PCR reads with MiXCR, one row per CDR3 protein. The data contain about 590,000 distinct CDR3 sequences, roughly 40% of them seen just once; the ten biggest clones take up 4% to 5%. The source material was peripheral blood or thyroid tissue (not recorded which). These receptors came from an adult man with Graves' hyperthyroidism.

The chain couples TRBV7-6 to TRBJ2-6; no clear D. Between the trimmed V and J ends, which lost 0 bases and 6 bases, there was a span of 18 bases. Germline CDR1 and CDR2: SGHVS and FNYEAQ. The CDR3 extends over 18 amino acids. The CDR3 loop reads CASSLATGKGFVANVLTF. Written as DNA, the CDR3 is TGTGCCAGCAGCTTAGCGACGGGCAAAGGCTTTGTGGCCAACGTCCTGACTTTC.

This clonotype was detected many times. The genes are TRBV12-3 or TRBV12-4 and TRBJ1-4; D is perhaps TRBD1 (6 bases). This CDR3 region has 14 residues. Trimming removed 3 bases from V and 7 bases from J, with 12 bases in between. Here the CDR3 reads CASSFTGRSEKLFF. DNA for the CDR3: TGTGCCAGCAGTTTCACAGGGAGGAGTGAAAAACTGTTTTTT.

This clonotype was recorded many times. The rearrangement uses TRBV7-6 and TRBJ2-7, with TRBD1 as a possible D gene (6 bases). Germline V gives CDR1 SGHVS, CDR2 FNYEAQ. There are 15 residues in the CDR3. Trimming removed 1 base at V and 5 bases at J, with 15 bases between. This CDR3 is CASSLVLTGIHEQYF. The CDR3 coding sequence is TGTGCCAGCAGCTTAGTTCTCACAGGGATCCACGAGCAGTACTTC.

This clonotype was counted many times. The J gene is TRBJ2-7, the V gene TRBV24-1, with 8 bases aligning to TRBD1. The V gene end was trimmed by 5 bases and the J gene end by 6 bases; junction bases not matched to a gene: 5. CDR1 is KGHDR and CDR2 is SFDVKD in the germline V gene. This CDR3 has 13 residues. CDR3 in amino acids: CATSGTTGGEQYF. The CDR3 DNA is TGTGCCACCAGTGGGACAACAGGGGGCGAGCAGTACTTC.

CDR3: CASSYTGEAQYF. The CDR3 coding sequence is TGTGCCAGCAGCTACACCGGGGAGGCTCAGTACTTC. The chain recombines TRBV7-9 with TRBJ2-5; perhaps TRBD2 as D (6 bases). CDR1 is SEHNR, CDR2 FQNEAQ, per germline (reference sequence). This CDR3 comprises 12 residues. V was clipped by 4 bases and J by 11 bases, with 14 bases between them.

The chain couples TRBV18 to TRBJ1-1; no definite D call. CDR3 size: 14 residues. Looked up from germline, CDR1 is KGHSH and CDR2 is LQKENI. V was pared by 2 bases and J by 5 bases, with 12 bases between. The CDR3 here is CASSPTVWLTEAFF. CDR3 nucleotides: TGTGCCAGCTCACCAACGGTATGGTTGACTGAAGCTTTCTTT.

This clonotype has a handful of counts. V usage is TRBV11-3 and J usage is TRBJ2-2; D remains ambiguous. The germline V gene has CDR1 SGHNT and CDR2 YENEEA. This CDR3 has 16 amino acids. V lost 2 bases, J lost 2 bases, and 12 bases lay in between. The DNA for the CDR3 is TGTGCCAGCAGCTTACAGCAGAGAACAAACACCGGGGAGCTGTTTTTT. This codes for CASSLQQRTNTGELFF.

This clonotype was picked up many times. The genes are TRBV20-1 and TRBJ2-5; 8 nucleotides match TRBD2. CDR3 length: 15 amino acids. With V trimmed by 5 bases and J by 4 bases, 12 bases remained unmatched. Germline V lookup: CDR1 DFQATT, CDR2 SNEGSKA (reference sequence). The CDR3 nucleotides are TGCAGTGCTGGCGCCCGGGCGGGGGGCCCAGAGACCCAGTACTTC. Its protein product is CSAGARAGGPETQYF.

This clonotype came up many times. The chain carries TRBV2 and TRBJ1-1; possibly TRBD1 for D (6 bases). The CDR3 consists of 15 residues. Germline V gives CDR1 SNHLY, CDR2 FYNNEI. With 2 bases removed from V and 1 base from J, the gap between germline ends came to 11 bases. CDR3 loop: CASSERGDTNTEAFF. The CDR3 region has the DNA TGTGCCAGCAGTGAAAGGGGGGACACGAACACTGAAGCTTTCTTT.

This clonotype was observed many times. This chain joins TRBV25-1 and TRBJ1-1, with 7 bases lining up with TRBD1. The J segment lost 4 bases and the V segment lost 4 bases, leaving 3 bases of the junction unmatched. The CDR3 spans 13 residues. Germline V lookup: CDR1 MGHDK, CDR2 SYGVNS. The CDR3 protein is CASSAGGSTEAFF. The CDR3 nucleotides read TGTGCCAGCAGTGCAGGGGGGTCCACTGAAGCTTTCTTT.

The rearrangement uses TRBV7-3 and TRBJ2-6; 9 bases match TRBD2. CDR3 length: 17 amino acids. V shed 8 bases and J 4 bases; nucleotides not matched to a gene: 12. CDR1 is SGHTA and CDR2 is FQGTGA in the germline V gene. This CDR3 reads CASAGGTDFYGANVLTF. CDR3 nucleotides: TGTGCCAGCGCGGGGGGGACAGACTTTTACGGGGCCAACGTCCTGACTTTC.

The genes are TRBV29-1 and TRBJ2-3, with D uncertain. The CDR3 totals 8 residues. Germline values: CDR1 SQVTM, CDR2 ANQGSEA. Trimming took 7 bases from V and 6 from J, leaving 2 bases between them. The CDR3 sequence: CSADTQYF. The CDR3 DNA sequence: TGCAGCGCTGATACGCAGTATTTT.

This clonotype appeared many times. The chain joins TRBV2 to TRBJ1-2; 9 bases agree with TRBD1. V was clipped by 7 bases and J by 1 base; unmatched bases: 7. The CDR3 extends over 15 amino acids. Germline V gives CDR1 SNHLY, CDR2 FYNNEI. CDR3 protein: CASTETGGFNYGYTF. The CDR3 DNA sequence: TGTGCCAGCACCGAGACAGGGGGATTTAACTATGGCTACACCTTC.

The chain uses TRBV19 and TRBJ2-5; possibly TRBD1 for D (6 bases). This CDR3 is 17 amino acids long. Germline CDR1 is LNHDA and CDR2 is SQIVND (reference sequence). Trimming took 0 bases from V and 2 from J, leaving 16 bases between them. Here the CDR3 DNA reads TGTGCCAGTAGTATAGACCGGACAGCGAGGAAGCAAGAGACCCAGTACTTC. It specifies CASSIDRTARKQETQYF. Supplemented by reference TRBV19 and TRBJ2-5, the full variable domain reads DGGITQSPKYLFRKEGQNVTLSCEQNLNHDAMYWYRQDPGQGLRLIYYSQIVNDFQKGDIAEGYSVSREKKESFPLTVTSAQKNPTAFYLCASSIDRTARKQETQYFGPGTRLLVL.

This clonotype appeared many times. The chain has TRBV7-8 and TRBJ2-7, with D maybe TRBD1 (7 bases). Germline V CDR1 and CDR2: SGHVS, FQNEAQ. The CDR3 is 15 amino acids. With 5 bases removed from V and 6 bases from J, the gap between germline ends came to 20 bases. CDR3: CASSLSRGQTSEQYF. CDR3 DNA sequence: TGTGCCAGCAGCCTCTCGCGGGGACAGACCTCCGAGCAGTACTTC.

This clonotype was detected many times. The chain combines TRBV12-3 or TRBV12-4 with TRBJ2-5; D not resolved. The CDR3 contains 12 residues. V was clipped by 3 bases and J by 2 bases, with 4 bases between them. This chain's CDR3 is CASSFLQETQYF. CDR3 DNA sequence: TGTGCCAGCAGTTTTCTACAAGAGACCCAGTACTTC.

This clonotype has only a few counts. The V and J genes are TRBV2 and TRBJ2-5, with a possible D match to TRBD1 (6 bases). CDR1 is SNHLY and CDR2 is FYNNEI in the germline V gene. The CDR3 is 14 amino acids. Between the trimmed V and J ends, which lost 4 bases and 6 bases, there was a span of 15 bases. In nucleotides, the CDR3 is TGTGCCAGCAGTGCTGACAGGTCGTCTAAGACCCAGTACTTC. Translation gives CASSADRSSKTQYF.